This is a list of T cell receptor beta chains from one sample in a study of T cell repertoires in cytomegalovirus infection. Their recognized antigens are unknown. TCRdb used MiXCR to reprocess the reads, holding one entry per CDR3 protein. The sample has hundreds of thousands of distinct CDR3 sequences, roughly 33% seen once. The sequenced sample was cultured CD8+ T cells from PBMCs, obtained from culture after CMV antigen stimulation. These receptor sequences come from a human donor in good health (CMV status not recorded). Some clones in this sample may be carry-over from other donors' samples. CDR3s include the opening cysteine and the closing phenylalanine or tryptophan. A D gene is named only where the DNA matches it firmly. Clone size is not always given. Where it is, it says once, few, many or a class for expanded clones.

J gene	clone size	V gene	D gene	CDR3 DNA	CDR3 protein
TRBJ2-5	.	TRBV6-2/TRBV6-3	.	TGTGCCAGCGGACTCGGCCCCCTCACCATCGAAGAGACCCAGTACTTC	CASGLGPLTIEETQYF
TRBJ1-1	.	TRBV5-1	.	TGCGCCAGCAGCGTGTTTGGGGGGCCTAGCACTGAAGCTTTCTTT	CASSVFGGPSTEAFF
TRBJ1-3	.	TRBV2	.	TGTGCCAGCATGGGGATCGGAAACACCATATATTTT	CASMGIGNTIYF
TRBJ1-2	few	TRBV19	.	TGTGCCAGTAGAACTTTTGAGAGAAACTATGGCTACACCTTC	CASRTFERNYGYTF
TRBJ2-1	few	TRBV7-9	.	TGTGCCAGCAGCTTGGGCTGGCAGGGCGAATCCTACAATGAGCAGTTCTTC	CASSLGWQGESYNEQFF
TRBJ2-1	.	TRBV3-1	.	TGTGCCAGCAGCCGGGGTCGAGCCGTTGCCTACAATGAGCAGTTCTTC	CASSRGRAVAYNEQFF
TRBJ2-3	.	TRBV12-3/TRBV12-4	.	TGTGCCAGCAGCACGGGGCCTTCGAACACAGATACGCAGTATTTT	CASSTGPSNTDTQYF
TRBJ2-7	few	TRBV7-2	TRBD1	TGTGCCAGCAGCTATGGGACAGGGGGCATGTACGAGCAGTACTTC	CASSYGTGGMYEQYF
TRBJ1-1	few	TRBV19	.	TGTGCCAGTTCTCAGCGGACCGCGACTGAAGCTTTCTTT	CASSQRTATEAFF
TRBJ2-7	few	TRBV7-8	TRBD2	TGTGCCAGCAGCTCTTTTAGCGGGGACGAGCAGTACTTC	CASSSFSGDEQYF
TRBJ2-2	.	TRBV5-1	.	TGCGCCAGCAGCTTGGAAACAGAGAACACCGGGGAGCTGTTTTTT	CASSLETENTGELFF
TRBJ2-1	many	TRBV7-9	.	TGTGCCAGCGGGGTGGGGGCCTACAATGAGCAGTTCTTC	CASGVGAYNEQFF
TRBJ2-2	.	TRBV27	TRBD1	TGTGCCAGCAGTCCCTCGTACGGGACAGGGGTGGACACCGGGGAGCTGTTTTTT	CASSPSYGTGVDTGELFF
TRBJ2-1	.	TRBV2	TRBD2	TGTGCCAGCAGTGGGGTCCCCCAGTCCGGGACAACCGGGACTAGCGGTAACAATGAGCAGTTCTTC	CASSGVPQSGTTGTSGNNEQFF
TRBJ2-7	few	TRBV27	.	TGTGCCAGCAGTTCCCGGAGGGTCTCCTACGAGCAGTACTTC	CASSSRRVSYEQYF
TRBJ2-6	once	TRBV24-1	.	TGTGCCACCAGTGTTGCAGGGCAAATGGGTTCTGGGACCAACGTCCTGACTTTC	CATSVAGQMGSGTNVLTF
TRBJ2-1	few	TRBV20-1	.	TGCAGTGCTAGCGGGTCTTCCAGTAGGGTTGAGCAGTTCTTC	CSASGSSSRVEQFF
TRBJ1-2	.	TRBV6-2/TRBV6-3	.	TGTGCCAGCAGCCAACCACCCGGGACCGAGAACTATGGCTACACCTTC	CASSQPPGTENYGYTF
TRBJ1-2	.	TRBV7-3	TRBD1	TGTGCCAGCAGCCACCTTCTTTGGGACAGGGAACACTCTAGTACAAGCTACACCTTC	CASSHLLWDREHSSTSYTF
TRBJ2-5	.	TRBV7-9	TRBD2	TGTGCCAGCAGTTCGACTAGCGGGAGAACACAAGAGACCCAGTACTTC	CASSSTSGRTQETQYF
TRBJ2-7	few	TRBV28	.	TGTGCCAGCAGTTTATTCCGGGTCTACGAGCAGTACTTC	CASSLFRVYEQYF
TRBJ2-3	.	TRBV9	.	TGTGCCAGCAGCCTACGACTAGACGGCACAGATACGCAGTATTTT	CASSLRLDGTDTQYF
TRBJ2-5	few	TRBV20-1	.	TGCAGTGCTAGAGATCATAACGCCAGGGGAGAGACCCAGTACTTC	CSARDHNARGETQYF